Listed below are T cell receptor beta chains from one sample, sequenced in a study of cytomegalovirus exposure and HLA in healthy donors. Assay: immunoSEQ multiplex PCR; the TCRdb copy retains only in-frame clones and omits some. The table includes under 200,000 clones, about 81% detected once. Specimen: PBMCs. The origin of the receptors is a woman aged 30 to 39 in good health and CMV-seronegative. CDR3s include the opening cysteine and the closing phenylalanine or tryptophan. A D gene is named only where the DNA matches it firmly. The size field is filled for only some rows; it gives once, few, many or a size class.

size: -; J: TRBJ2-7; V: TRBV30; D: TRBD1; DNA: TGTGCCTGGAATCGCCCCCGGGACAGCCACGAGCAGTACTTC; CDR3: CAWNRPRDSHEQYF
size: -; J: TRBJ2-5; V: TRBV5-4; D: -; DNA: TGTGCCAGCAGCCAAACCGAAACAGGGCCCCAAGAGACCCAGTACTTC; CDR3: CASSQTETGPQETQYF
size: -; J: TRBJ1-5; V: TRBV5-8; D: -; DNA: TGTGCCAGCAGCTTGGTACACCAGCCCCAGCATTTT; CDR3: CASSLVHQPQHF
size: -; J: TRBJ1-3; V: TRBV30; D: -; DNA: TGTGCCTGGAGAGGGAGGGGTAGAAACACCATATATTTT; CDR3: CAWRGRGRNTIYF
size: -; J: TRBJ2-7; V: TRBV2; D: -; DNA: TGTGCCAGCAGGGGGCGGACTATCCACGAGCAGTACTTC; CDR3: CASRGRTIHEQYF
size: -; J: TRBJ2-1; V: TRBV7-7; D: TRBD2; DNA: TGTGCCAGCAGCCAGGGACTAGCGGGAATCAACGAGCAGTTCTTC; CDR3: CASSQGLAGINEQFF
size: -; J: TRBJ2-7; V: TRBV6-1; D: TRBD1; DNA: TGTGCCAGCGGGACGGAGACAGGGGCCTACGAGCAGTACTTC; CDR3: CASGTETGAYEQYF
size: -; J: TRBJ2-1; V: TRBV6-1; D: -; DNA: TGTGCCAGCAGTGAACCGGGATTTTACAATGAGCAGTTCTTC; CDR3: CASSEPGFYNEQFF
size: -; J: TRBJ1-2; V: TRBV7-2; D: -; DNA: TGTGCCAGCAGCCCCACCGGAGGCTATGGCTACACCTTC; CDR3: CASSPTGGYGYTF
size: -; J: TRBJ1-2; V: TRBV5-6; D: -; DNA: TGTGCCAGCAGCTTGGGCAGGGTCTTCTATGGCTACACCTTC; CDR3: CASSLGRVFYGYTF
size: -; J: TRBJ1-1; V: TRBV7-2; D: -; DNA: TGTGCCAGCAGCTTAGCCAGCACTGAAGCTTTCTTT; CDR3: CASSLASTEAFF
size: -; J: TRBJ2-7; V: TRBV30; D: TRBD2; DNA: TGTGCCTGGAAACTAGCGGGGAGCTCCTACGAGCAGTACTTC; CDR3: CAWKLAGSSYEQYF
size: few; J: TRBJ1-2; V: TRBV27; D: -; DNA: TGTGCCAGCAGTCTTCGACCTAGCTATGGCTACACCTTC; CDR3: CASSLRPSYGYTF
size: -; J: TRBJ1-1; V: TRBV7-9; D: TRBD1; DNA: TGTGCCAGCAGCTTAGCCGGGACAGGGGGCACGGGAGCTTTCTTT; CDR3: CASSLAGTGGTGAFF
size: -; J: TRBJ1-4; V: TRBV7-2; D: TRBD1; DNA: TGTGCCAGCAGCTTAGGGTGGTCAGGGGGTGAAAAACTGTTTTTT; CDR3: CASSLGWSGGEKLFF
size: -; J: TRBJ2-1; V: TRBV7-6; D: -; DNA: TGTGCCAGCAGCCATCGGGGGAATGAGCAGTTCTTC; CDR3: CASSHRGNEQFF
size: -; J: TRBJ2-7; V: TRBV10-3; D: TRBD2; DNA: TGTGCCATCTCTAGCGGAGACTACGAGCAGTACTTC; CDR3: CAISSGDYEQYF
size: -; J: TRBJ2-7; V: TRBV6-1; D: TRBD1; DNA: TGTGCCAGCAGTGTTCCGGGACAGCAATCGGCGTACTTC; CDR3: CASSVPGQQSAYF
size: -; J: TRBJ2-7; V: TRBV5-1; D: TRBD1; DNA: TGCGCCAGCAGCTTGGCCCGGACAGGGGGCTCCTACGAGCAGTACTTC; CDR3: CASSLARTGGSYEQYF
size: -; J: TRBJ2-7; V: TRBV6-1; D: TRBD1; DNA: TGTGCCAGCAGTGAGGCGGGGACAGGGACCTACGAGCAGTACTTC; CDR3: CASSEAGTGTYEQYF